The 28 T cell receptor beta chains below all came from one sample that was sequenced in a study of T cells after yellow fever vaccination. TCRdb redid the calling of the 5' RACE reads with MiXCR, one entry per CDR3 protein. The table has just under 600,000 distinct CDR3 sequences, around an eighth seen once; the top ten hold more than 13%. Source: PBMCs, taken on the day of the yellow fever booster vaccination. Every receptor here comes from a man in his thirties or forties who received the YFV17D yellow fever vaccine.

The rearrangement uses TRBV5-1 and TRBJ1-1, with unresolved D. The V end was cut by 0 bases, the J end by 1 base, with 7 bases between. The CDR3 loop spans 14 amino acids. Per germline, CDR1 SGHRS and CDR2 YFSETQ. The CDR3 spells CASSLGRKNTEAFF. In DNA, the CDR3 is TGCGCCAGCAGCTTGGGCAGGAAGAACACTGAAGCTTTCTTT.

CDR3 region: CASSSLAGFTDTQYF. The CDR3 coding sequence is TGTGCCAGCAGCTCCTTAGCGGGATTCACAGATACGCAGTATTTT. J is TRBJ2-3 and V is TRBV7-2; 8 positions match TRBD2. This CDR3 has 15 residues. V lost 4 bases and J lost 2; bases outside the gene matches: 5. Germline CDR1 is SGHTA and CDR2 is FQGNSA.

The CDR3 DNA reads as TGTGCCAGCAGTACTACAGGGGGCGCGTCTTTTCGTGACGGCTACACCTTC. Encoded protein: CASSTTGGASFRDGYTF. The chain joins TRBV27 to TRBJ1-2; TRBD1 aligns across 9 bases. V gave up 5 bases and J gave up 8 bases; unmatched junction bases: 18. This CDR3 spans 17 amino acids. CDR1 and CDR2 from the germline V gene are MNHEY and SMNVEV (reference sequence).

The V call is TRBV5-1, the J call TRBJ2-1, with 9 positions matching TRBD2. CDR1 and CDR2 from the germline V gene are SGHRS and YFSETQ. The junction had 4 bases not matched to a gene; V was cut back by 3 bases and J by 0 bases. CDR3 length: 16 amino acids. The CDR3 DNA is TGCGCCAGCAGCTCACCGACTAGCGGCTCCTACAATGAGCAGTTCTTC. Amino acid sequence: CASSSPTSGSYNEQFF.

CDR3 sequence reads: CASSLLMNQPQHF. The CDR3 bases are TGTGCCAGCAGCTTACTGATGAATCAGCCCCAGCATTTT. This chain connects TRBV7-2 to TRBJ1-5; no definite D call. The germline CDR1 and CDR2 sequences are SGHTA and FQGNSA. V gave up 2 bases and J gave up 4 bases, with 6 bases separating them. The CDR3 is 13 residues long.

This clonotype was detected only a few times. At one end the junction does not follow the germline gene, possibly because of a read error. CDR3 residues: CASSGTTVWF. CDR3 bases: TGTGCCAGCAGCGGGACAACGGTGTGGTTC. This chain connects TRBV7-9 to TRBJ2-7; tentative D call: TRBD1 (6 bases). From germline, CDR1 is SEHNR and CDR2 FQNEAQ (reference sequence). CDR3 length: 10 amino acids.

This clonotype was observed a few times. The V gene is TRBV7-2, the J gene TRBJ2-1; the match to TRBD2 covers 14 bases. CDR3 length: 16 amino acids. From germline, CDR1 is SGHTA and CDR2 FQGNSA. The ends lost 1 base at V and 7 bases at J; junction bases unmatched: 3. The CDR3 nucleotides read TGTGCCAGCAGCTTAGGCGGGACTAGCGGGAGTAATGAGCAGTTCTTC. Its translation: CASSLGGTSGSNEQFF.

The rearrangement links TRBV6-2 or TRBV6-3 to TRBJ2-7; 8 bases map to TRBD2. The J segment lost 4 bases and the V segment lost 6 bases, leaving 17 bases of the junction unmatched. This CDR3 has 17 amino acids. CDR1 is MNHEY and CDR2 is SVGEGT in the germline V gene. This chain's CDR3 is CASSPTVVSGSRYEQYF. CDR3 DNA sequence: TGTGCCAGCAGCCCGACGGTAGTCAGCGGGAGTCGGTACGAGCAGTACTTC.

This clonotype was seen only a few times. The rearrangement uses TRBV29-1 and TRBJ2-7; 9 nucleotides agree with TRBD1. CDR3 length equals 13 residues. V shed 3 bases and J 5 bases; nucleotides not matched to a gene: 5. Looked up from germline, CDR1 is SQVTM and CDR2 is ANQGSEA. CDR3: CSVEIRDRDEQYF. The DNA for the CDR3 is TGCAGCGTTGAGATCCGGGACAGGGACGAGCAGTACTTC.

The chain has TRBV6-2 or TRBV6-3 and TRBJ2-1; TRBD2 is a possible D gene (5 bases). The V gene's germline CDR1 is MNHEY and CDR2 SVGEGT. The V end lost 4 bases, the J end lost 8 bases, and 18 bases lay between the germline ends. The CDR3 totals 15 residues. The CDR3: CASSLALASVHEQFF. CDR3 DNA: TGTGCCAGCAGTTTGGCGCTAGCTTCCGTACATGAGCAGTTCTTC.

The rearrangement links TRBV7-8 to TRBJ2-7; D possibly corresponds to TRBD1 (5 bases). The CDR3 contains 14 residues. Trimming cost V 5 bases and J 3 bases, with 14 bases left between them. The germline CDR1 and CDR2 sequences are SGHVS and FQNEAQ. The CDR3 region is CASSPWGSDYEQYF. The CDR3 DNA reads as TGTGCCAGCAGCCCCTGGGGCAGTGACTACGAGCAGTACTTC.

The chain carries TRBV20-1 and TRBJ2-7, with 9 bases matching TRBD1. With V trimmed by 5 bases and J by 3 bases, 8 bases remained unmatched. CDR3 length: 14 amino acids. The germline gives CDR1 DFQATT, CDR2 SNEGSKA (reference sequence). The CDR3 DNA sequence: TGCAGTGCTCCACGACAGGGGGGGATCTACGAGCAGTACTTC. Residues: CSAPRQGGIYEQYF.

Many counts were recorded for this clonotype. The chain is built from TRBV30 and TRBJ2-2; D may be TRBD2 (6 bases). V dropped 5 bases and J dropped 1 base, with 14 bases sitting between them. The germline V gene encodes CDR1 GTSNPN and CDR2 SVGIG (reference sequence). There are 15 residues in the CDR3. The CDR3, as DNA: TGTGCCTGGGATCGGGAGCGGTTGAACACCGGGGAGCTGTTTTTT. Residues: CAWDRERLNTGELFF.

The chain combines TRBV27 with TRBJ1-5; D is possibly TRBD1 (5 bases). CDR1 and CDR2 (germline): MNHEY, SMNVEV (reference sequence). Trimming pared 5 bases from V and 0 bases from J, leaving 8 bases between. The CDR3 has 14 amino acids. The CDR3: CASSQGNSNQPQHF. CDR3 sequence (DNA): TGTGCCAGCAGTCAGGGTAATAGCAATCAGCCCCAGCATTTT.

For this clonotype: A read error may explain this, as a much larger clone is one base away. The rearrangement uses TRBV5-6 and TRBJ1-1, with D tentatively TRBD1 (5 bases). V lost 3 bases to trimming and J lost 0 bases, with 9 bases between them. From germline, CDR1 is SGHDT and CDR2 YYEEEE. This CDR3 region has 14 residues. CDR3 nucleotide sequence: TGTGCCAGCAGCTGGGGACGGCTGAACACTGAAGCTTTCTTT. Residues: CASSWGRLNTEAFF.

CDR3 sequence reads: CASSPSPGRGGVAKNIQYF. As DNA, the CDR3 is TGTGCCAGCAGTCCCTCACCGGGACGCGGAGGGGTAGCCAAAAACATTCAGTACTTC. This chain links TRBV12-3 or TRBV12-4 with TRBJ2-4, with a possible D match to TRBD2 (6 bases). Trimming removed 5 bases at V and 0 bases at J, with 23 bases between. The length of the CDR3 is 19 residues.

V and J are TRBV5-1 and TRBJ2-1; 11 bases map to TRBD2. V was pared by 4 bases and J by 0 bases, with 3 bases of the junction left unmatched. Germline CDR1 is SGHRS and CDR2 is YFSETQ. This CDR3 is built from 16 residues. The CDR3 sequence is CASSTLAGGSYNEQFF. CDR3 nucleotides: TGCGCCAGCAGCACCCTAGCGGGGGGCTCCTACAATGAGCAGTTCTTC.

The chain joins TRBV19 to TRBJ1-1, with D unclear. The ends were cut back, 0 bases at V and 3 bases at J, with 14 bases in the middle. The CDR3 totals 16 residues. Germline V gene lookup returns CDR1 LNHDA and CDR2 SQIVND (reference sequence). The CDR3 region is CASSIDWIGKDTEAFF. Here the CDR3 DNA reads TGTGCCAGTAGTATAGATTGGATCGGGAAGGACACTGAAGCTTTCTTT.

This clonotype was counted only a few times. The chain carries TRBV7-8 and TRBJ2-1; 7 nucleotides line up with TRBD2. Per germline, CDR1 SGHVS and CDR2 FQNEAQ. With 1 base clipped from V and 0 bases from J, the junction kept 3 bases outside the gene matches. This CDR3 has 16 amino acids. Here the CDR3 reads CASSLGLAASYNEQFF. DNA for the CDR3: TGTGCCAGCAGCTTAGGGCTAGCGGCCTCCTACAATGAGCAGTTCTTC.

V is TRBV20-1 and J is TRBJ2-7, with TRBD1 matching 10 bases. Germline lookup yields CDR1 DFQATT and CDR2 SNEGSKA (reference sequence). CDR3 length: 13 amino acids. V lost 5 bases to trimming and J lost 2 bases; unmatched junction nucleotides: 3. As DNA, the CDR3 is TGCAGTGCTTGTGGGACAGGGGCCTACGAGCAGTACTTC. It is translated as CSACGTGAYEQYF.

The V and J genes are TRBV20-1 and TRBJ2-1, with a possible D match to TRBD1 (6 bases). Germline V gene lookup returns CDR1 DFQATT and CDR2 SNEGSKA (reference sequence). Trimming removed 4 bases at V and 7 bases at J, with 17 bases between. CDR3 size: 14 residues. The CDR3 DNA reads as TGCAGTGCTATAACCGGGACAAACGTAAATGAGCAGTTCTTC. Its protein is CSAITGTNVNEQFF.

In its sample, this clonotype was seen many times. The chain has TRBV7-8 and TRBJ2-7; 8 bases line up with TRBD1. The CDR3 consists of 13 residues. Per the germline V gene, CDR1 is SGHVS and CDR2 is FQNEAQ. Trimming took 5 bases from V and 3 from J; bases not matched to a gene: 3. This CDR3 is CASSRQGFYEQYF. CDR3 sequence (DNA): TGTGCCAGCAGCAGACAGGGGTTCTACGAGCAGTACTTC.

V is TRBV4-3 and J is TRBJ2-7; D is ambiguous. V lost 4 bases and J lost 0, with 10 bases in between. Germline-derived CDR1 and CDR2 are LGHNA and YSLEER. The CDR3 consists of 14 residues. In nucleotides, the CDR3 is TGCGCCAGCAGCCGCGACATTTACTCCTACGAGCAGTACTTC. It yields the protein CASSRDIYSYEQYF.

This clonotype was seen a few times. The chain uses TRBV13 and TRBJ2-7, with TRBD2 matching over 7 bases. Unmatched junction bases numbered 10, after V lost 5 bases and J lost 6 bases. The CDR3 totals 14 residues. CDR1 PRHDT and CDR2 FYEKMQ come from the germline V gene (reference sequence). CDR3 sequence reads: CASSPAGAVGEQYF. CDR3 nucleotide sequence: TGTGCCAGCAGCCCGGCGGGAGCGGTGGGCGAGCAGTACTTC. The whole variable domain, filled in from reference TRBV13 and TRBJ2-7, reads AAGVIQSPRHLIKEKRETATLKCYPIPRHDTVYWYQQGPGQDPQFLISFYEKMQSDKGSIPDRFSAQQFSDYHSELNMSSLELGDSALYFCASSPAGAVGEQYFGPGTRLTVT.

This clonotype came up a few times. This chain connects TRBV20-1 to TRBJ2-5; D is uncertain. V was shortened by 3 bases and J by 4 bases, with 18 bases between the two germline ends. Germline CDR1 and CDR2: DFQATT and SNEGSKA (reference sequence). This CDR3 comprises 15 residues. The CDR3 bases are TGCAGTGCTAGCTTCTTACACGCTACGGGAGAGACCCAGTACTTC. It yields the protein CSASFLHATGETQYF.

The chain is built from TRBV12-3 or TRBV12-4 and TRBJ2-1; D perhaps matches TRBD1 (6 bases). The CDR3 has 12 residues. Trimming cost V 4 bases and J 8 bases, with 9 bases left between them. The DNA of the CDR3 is TGTGCCAGCAGTTACAGGGTCGATGAGCAGTTCTTC. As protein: CASSYRVDEQFF.

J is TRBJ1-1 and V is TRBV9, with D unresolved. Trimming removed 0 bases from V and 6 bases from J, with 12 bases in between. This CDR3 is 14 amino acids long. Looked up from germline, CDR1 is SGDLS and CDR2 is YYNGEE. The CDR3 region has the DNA TGTGCCAGCAGCGTAGAGGCAGCTGGCCCTGAAGCTTTCTTT. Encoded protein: CASSVEAAGPEAFF. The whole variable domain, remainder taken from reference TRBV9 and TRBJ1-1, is DSGVTQTPKHLITATGQRVTLRCSPRSGDLSVYWYQQSLDQGLQFLIQYYNGEERAKGNILERFSAQQFPDLHSELNLSSLELGDSALYFCASSVEAAGPEAFFGQGTRLTVV.

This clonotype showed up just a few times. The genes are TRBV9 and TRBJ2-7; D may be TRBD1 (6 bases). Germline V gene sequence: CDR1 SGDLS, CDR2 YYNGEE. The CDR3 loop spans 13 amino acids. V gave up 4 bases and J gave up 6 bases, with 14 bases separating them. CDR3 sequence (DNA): TGTGCCAGCAGCACTGGGACATCTAGCGAGCAGTACTTC. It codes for CASSTGTSSEQYF.